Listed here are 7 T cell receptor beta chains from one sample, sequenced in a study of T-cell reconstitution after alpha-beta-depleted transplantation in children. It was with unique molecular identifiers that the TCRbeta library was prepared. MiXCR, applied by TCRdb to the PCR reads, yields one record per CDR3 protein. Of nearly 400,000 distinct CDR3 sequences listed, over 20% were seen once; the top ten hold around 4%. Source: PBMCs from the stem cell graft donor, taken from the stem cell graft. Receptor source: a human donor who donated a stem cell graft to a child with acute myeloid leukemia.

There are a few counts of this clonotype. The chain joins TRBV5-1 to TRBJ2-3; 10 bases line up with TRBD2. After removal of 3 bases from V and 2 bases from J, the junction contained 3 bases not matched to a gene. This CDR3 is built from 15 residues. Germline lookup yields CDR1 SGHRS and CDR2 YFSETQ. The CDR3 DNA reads TGCGCCAGCAGCTCCGGGACTAGCGTCACAGATACGCAGTATTTT. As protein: CASSSGTSVTDTQYF.

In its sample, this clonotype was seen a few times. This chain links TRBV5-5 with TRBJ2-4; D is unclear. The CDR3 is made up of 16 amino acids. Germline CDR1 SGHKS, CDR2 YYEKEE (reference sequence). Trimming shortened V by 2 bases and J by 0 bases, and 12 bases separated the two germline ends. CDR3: CASSFPGPVAKNIQYF. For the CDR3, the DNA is TGTGCCAGCAGCTTCCCCGGGCCCGTAGCCAAAAACATTCAGTACTTC.

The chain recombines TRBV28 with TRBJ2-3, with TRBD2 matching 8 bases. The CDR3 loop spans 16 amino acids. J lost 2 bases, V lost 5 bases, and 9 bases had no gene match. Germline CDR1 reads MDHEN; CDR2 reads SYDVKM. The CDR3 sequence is CASSVLAGYITDTQYF. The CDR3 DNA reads TGTGCCAGCAGTGTCCTAGCGGGTTACATCACAGATACGCAGTATTTT.

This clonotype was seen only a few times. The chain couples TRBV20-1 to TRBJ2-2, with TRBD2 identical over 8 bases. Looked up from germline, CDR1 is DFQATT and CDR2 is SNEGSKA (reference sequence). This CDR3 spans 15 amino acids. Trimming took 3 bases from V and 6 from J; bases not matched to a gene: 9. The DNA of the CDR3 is TGCAGTGCTAGCCCGAGCGGGAGTATTGCCGGGGAGCTGTTTTTT. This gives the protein CSASPSGSIAGELFF.

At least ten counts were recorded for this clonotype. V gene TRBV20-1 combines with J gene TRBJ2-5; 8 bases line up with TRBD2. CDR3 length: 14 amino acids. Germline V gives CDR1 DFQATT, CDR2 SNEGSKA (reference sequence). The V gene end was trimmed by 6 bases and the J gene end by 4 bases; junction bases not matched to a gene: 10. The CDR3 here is CSAPAGGNTETQYF. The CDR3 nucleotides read TGCAGTGCCCCGGCGGGGGGCAATACAGAGACCCAGTACTTC.

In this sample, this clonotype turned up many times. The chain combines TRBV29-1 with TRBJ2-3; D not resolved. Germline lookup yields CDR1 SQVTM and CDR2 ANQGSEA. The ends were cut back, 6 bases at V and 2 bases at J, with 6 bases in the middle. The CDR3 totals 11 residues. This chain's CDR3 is CSVRPTDTQYF. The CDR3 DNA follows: TGCAGCGTCCGGCCCACAGATACGCAGTATTTT.

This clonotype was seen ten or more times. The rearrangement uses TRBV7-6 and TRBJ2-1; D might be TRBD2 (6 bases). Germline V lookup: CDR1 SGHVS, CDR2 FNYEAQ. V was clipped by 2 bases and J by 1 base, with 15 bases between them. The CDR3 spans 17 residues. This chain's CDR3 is CASSLLGGLASYNEQFF. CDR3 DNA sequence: TGTGCCAGCAGCTTATTGGGGGGTCTAGCTTCCTACAATGAGCAGTTCTTC.